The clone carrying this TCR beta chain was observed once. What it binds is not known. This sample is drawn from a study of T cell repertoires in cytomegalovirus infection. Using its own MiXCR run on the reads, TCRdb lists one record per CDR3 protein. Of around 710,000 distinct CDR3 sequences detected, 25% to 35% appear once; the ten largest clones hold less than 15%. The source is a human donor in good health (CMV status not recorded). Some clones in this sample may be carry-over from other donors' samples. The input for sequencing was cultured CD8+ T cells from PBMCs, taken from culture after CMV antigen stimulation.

DNA for the CDR3: TGTGCCAGCAGTGAACCGCAGGGGTCCGGCACTGAAGCTTTCTTT. This sequence encodes CASSEPQGSGTEAFF. The V and J genes are TRBV2 and TRBJ1-1; D is perhaps TRBD1 (6 bases). There are 15 residues in the CDR3. Germline V gives CDR1 SNHLY, CDR2 FYNNEI. V gave up 2 bases and J gave up 4 bases, with 14 bases separating them.